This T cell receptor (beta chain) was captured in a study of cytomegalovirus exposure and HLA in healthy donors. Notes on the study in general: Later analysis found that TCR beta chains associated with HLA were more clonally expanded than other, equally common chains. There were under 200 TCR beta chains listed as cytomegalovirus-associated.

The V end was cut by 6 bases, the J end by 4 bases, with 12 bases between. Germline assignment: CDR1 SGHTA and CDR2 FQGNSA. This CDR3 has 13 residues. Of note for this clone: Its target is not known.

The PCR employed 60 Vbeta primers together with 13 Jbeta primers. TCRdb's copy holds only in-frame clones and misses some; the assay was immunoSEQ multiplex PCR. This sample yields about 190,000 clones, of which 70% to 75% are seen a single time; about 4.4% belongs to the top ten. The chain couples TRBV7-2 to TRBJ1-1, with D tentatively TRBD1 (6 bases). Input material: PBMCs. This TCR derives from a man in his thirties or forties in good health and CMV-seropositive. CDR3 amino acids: CASRYRDFTEAFF. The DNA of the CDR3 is TGTGCCAGCAGATACAGGGATTTCACTGAAGCTTTCTTT.